This TCR beta chain is from a study of CD8+CD57+ T cells in acquired aplastic anemia. Notes on the study in general: There were roughly 28 CD8+ CDR3 sequences that occurred in both patients and controls. Any difference that existed in CD8+ Simpson's diversity between patients and controls was not significant.

The template used for profiling TCR beta VDJ and CDR3 was genomic DNA. TCRdb processed the reads anew with MiXCR; each CDR3 protein has one entry. The sample yields more than 250,000 distinct CDR3 sequences, around 82% seen once. Notes on this clonotype: Its antigen is unidentified.

Patients who underwent sequencing had shown CD8+CD57+ cell expansion by flow cytometry. Material: sorted CD4+, CD8+, or CD8+CD57+ T cells (not recorded which) from PBMCs. This TCR came from a human donor with aplastic anemia.

The CDR3 reads CASSLIRFNEQFYTF. CDR3 nucleotide sequence: TGTGCCAGCAGCTTAATTAGGTTCAATGAGCAGTTCTACACCTTC. The genes are TRBV7-6 and TRBJ1-2, with D uncertain. Looked up from germline, CDR1 is SGHVS and CDR2 is FNYEAQ. Trimming took off 2 bases at V and 10 bases at J, with 20 bases between the two ends. The CDR3 consists of 15 residues.